This entry lists 22 T cell receptor beta chains sequenced from one sample in a study of alternative splicing in chronic myeloid leukemia remission. Time point in this sample: chronic-phase CML before TKI therapy (screening/day 1). Libraries were built from poly-A-enriched mRNA from about 1,000 ng total RNA. TCRdb derives one entry per CDR3 protein from the bulk RNA-seq reads, leaving out DNA. The data contain 550 to 800 distinct CDR3 sequences, 95% to 98% of them singletons. The starting material was PBMCs or total blood leukocytes (not recorded which), obtained at diagnosis. These receptors originate from an adult with chronic myeloid leukemia.

The chain carries TRBV20-1 and TRBJ2-1; TCRdb reports TRBD2, a call that lacks DNA to check it against. The CDR3 runs 16 residues. Germline V gene lookup returns CDR1 DFQATT and CDR2 SNEGSKA (reference sequence). CDR3 in amino acids: CSAPGTSGRGYNEQFF.

The chain carries TRBV5-1 and TRBJ1-4. The germline gives CDR1 SGHRS, CDR2 YFSETQ. The CDR3 extends over 13 amino acids. The CDR3 reads CASSLGGVEKLFF.

The rearrangement uses TRBV6-2 or TRBV6-3 and TRBJ2-1; the TCRdb call, TRBD2, lacks DNA for checking. The V gene's germline CDR1 is MNHEY and CDR2 SVGEGT. The CDR3 is made up of 14 amino acids. The CDR3 sequence: CASSYMLAGNEQFF.

This sequence joins TRBV24-1 and TRBJ2-2; TCRdb gives TRBD2 as the D gene, but with no DNA this cannot be confirmed. CDR3 length: 14 residues. Germline V gene data show CDR1 as KGHDR and CDR2 as SFDVKD. CDR3 loop: CATSKRPNTGELFF.

The J gene is TRBJ1-1, the V gene TRBV10-3; the D call from TCRdb, TRBD1, cannot be confirmed without DNA. The CDR3 has 13 residues. Germline assignment: CDR1 ENHRY and CDR2 SYGVKD. This CDR3 is CAIRPQGSTEAFF.

CDR3 sequence reads: CASSPGQGGYYGYTF. The rearrangement links TRBV7-9 to TRBJ1-2; TCRdb indicates TRBD1, and absent DNA this call remains unverified. The CDR3 covers 15 residues. Germline assignment: CDR1 SEHNR and CDR2 FQNEAQ (reference sequence).

This chain links TRBV19 with TRBJ1-2. Germline assignment: CDR1 LNHDA and CDR2 SQIVND (reference sequence). The CDR3 runs to 13 residues. CDR3 protein: CASSGPRAAGYTF.

V is TRBV29-1 and J is TRBJ2-7; TCRdb names TRBD1, which stays unverified in the absence of DNA. Germline loops: CDR1 SQVTM, CDR2 ANQGSEA. This CDR3 contains 14 residues. The CDR3 loop reads CSVRPGGISYVQYF.

The CDR3 protein is CAISESGFPRQRVYGYTF. This chain uses TRBV10-3 with TRBJ1-2. Germline CDR1 and CDR2: ENHRY and SYGVKD. CDR3 size: 18 residues.

This chain joins TRBV19 and TRBJ1-2. Per the germline V gene, CDR1 is LNHDA and CDR2 is SQIVND (reference sequence). CDR3 length: 15 amino acids. CDR3 residues: CASSGLIGTPNGYTF.

The table lists this clonotype with a count of one. This chain joins TRBV5-1 and TRBJ1-1. The CDR3 runs 15 residues. Germline assignment: CDR1 SGHRS and CDR2 YFSETQ. The CDR3 reads CASSLAQGLNTEAFF. Variable domain in full (rest from reference TRBV5-1 and TRBJ1-1): KAGVTQTPRYLIKTRGQQVTLSCSPISGHRSVSWYQQTPGQGLQFLFEYFSETQRNKGNFPGRFSGRQFSNSRSEMNVSTLELGDSALYLCASSLAQGLNTEAFFGQGTRLTVV.

This sequence joins TRBV7-9 and TRBJ1-3. The CDR3 is 14 residues long. Germline CDR1 and CDR2: SEHNR and FQNEAQ (reference sequence). CDR3 protein: CASSRNRSGNTIYF. Complete variable domain (other parts from reference TRBV7-9 and TRBJ1-3): DTGVSQNPRHKITKRGQNVTFRCDPISEHNRLYWYRQTLGQGPEFLTYFQNEAQLEKSRLLSDRFSAERPKGSFSTLEIQRTEQGDSAMYLCASSRNRSGNTIYFGEGSWLTVV.

V and J are TRBV14 and TRBJ2-3; TCRdb calls TRBD1, which cannot be checked without DNA. The germline V gene has CDR1 SGHDN and CDR2 FVKESK. CDR3 length: 15 residues. CDR3 residues: CASSQRTGHTDTQYF.

This chain links TRBV6-5 with TRBJ1-1. The germline CDR1 and CDR2 sequences are MNHEY and SVGAGI. This CDR3 has 13 amino acids. The chain's CDR3 is CASRLGGNTEAFF.

This rearrangement joins TRBV6-1 to TRBJ2-4. This CDR3 spans 14 amino acids. Germline values: CDR1 MNHNS, CDR2 SASEGT. The CDR3 sequence: CASSVPDPKNIQYF.

J is TRBJ2-7 and V is TRBV18; absent DNA, TCRdb's TRBD2 call cannot be checked. The CDR3 is made up of 14 amino acids. From germline, CDR1 is KGHSH and CDR2 LQKENI. The CDR3 loop reads CASSPGPASYEQYF.

The V and J genes are TRBV20-1 and TRBJ2-1; TCRdb gives TRBD2 as the D gene, but with no DNA this cannot be confirmed. The CDR3 covers 15 residues. Germline V gene sequence: CDR1 DFQATT, CDR2 SNEGSKA (reference sequence). CDR3 amino acids: CSARDWASGRNEQFF.

This clonotype was seen a few times. J is TRBJ2-1 and V is TRBV29-1; TCRdb calls TRBD2, which cannot be checked without DNA. The CDR3 extends over 14 amino acids. Germline-derived CDR1 and CDR2 are SQVTM and ANQGSEA. The chain's CDR3 is CSTRSGSSYNEQFF.

The J gene is TRBJ2-7, the V gene TRBV7-6; TCRdb reports TRBD2, a call that lacks DNA to check it against. Germline lookup yields CDR1 SGHVS and CDR2 FNYEAQ. This CDR3 spans 17 amino acids. The CDR3 sequence: CASSSPETSGTPYEQYF. Full variable domain (outside the CDR3, taken from reference TRBV7-6 and TRBJ2-7): GAGVSQSPRYKVTKRGQDVALRCDPISGHVSLYWYRQALGQGPEFLTYFNYEAQQDKSGLPNDRFSAERPEGSISTLTIQRTEQRDSAMYRCASSSPETSGTPYEQYFGPGTRLTVT.

The chain is built from TRBV20-1 and TRBJ2-5; without DNA, the TCRdb call of TRBD2 cannot be checked. The CDR3 has 14 residues. CDR1 and CDR2 from the germline V gene are DFQATT and SNEGSKA (reference sequence). The CDR3 reads CSADSGRQQETQYF.

This chain links TRBV19 with TRBJ2-2; TCRdb's D call, TRBD2, is unchecked because there is no DNA. This CDR3 has 14 amino acids. Germline V gives CDR1 LNHDA, CDR2 SQIVND (reference sequence). The CDR3 sequence is CASSIAGVGGELFF.

The chain is built from TRBV7-3 and TRBJ2-3; the D gene TCRdb calls, TRBD2, cannot be checked with no DNA. There are 17 residues in the CDR3. Germline V gives CDR1 SGHTA, CDR2 FQGTGA. CDR3 amino acids: CASSLSQREGRTDTQYF. Using reference TRBV7-3 and TRBJ2-3 for the parts outside the CDR3, the full variable domain is GAGVSQTPSNKVTEKGKYVELRCDPISGHTALYWYRQSLGQGPEFLIYFQGTGAADDSGLPNDRFFAVRPEGSVSTLKIQRTERGDSAVYLCASSLSQREGRTDTQYFGPGTRLTVL.